This T cell receptor beta chain was found in a study of blood T cell repertoires in COVID-19. Study-wide background: COVID-19 samples from acute and convalescent phases originated in the United States, Italy and Spain. T cells, B-cell-depleted T cells, or PBMCs supplied cDNA or gDNA.

V lost 1 base and J 7 bases, leaving 14 bases between the germline ends. Germline V gene data show CDR1 as SEHNR and CDR2 as FQNEAQ (reference sequence). The CDR3 runs 15 residues. Authors' analysis steps: Reference gene primer amplification gave nucleated cell count estimates. Data came from immunoSEQ multiplex PCR; TCRdb stores just in-frame clones and leaves some out. D and trimming were read from the DNA, whereas the V and J calls and clone size are those reported in that table. The data show more than 300,000 clones, 87% seen once. Seattle-derived patients entered the study during active infection and were followed longitudinally.

Specimen: peripheral blood. The genes are TRBV7-9 and TRBJ2-1, with D maybe TRBD2 (6 bases). The sequence was obtained from a woman aged 25-40 years with COVID-19, enrolled during active disease. Here the CDR3 reads CASSLVSLAPNEQFF. The CDR3 nucleotides read TGTGCCAGCAGCTTAGTAAGTCTAGCGCCGAATGAGCAGTTCTTC.